What follows are 16 T cell receptor beta chains derived from one specimen sequenced in a study of post-analysis software for immune sequencing data. Unique-molecular-identifier-tagged TCR beta cDNA libraries were used. TCRdb processed the PCR reads anew with MiXCR; each CDR3 protein has one entry. The sample has hundreds of thousands of distinct CDR3 sequences, just under 30% seen once. Study outcomes and limitations: Patients carried several TRBV segments more frequently than controls did, and TRBV5-6, TRBV5-1 and TRBV20-1 were among them.

These receptors have no identified antigens. The sequencing sample was made of blood. The source of these receptors is a girl aged 10 to 17 with multiple sclerosis.

Only a few counts were recorded for this clonotype. V and J are TRBV29-1 and TRBJ1-6; D is unresolved. This CDR3 is 13 amino acids long. Germline V gene sequence: CDR1 SQVTM, CDR2 ANQGSEA. Deletions cut 4 bases from V and 6 bases from J, with 10 bases between. CDR3 in amino acids: CSVAGGPNSPLHF. The CDR3 DNA reads TGCAGCGTTGCCGGCGGGCCTAATTCACCCCTCCACTTT.

The CDR3 loop is CASSQEPGGSLLEQFF. As DNA, the CDR3 is TGTGCCAGCAGCCAAGAGCCTGGCGGGAGTCTCCTTGAGCAGTTCTTC. V and J are TRBV14 and TRBJ2-1, with 7 bases that match TRBD2. Per germline, CDR1 SGHDN and CDR2 FVKESK. The CDR3 covers 16 residues. V shed 0 bases and J 9 bases; nucleotides not matched to a gene: 11.

The V call is TRBV12-3 or TRBV12-4, the J call TRBJ2-3; D unclear. The CDR3 has 11 residues. The V end lost 8 bases, the J end lost 5 bases, and 8 bases lay between the germline ends. The CDR3 DNA reads as TGTGCCAGCGCCACCAAAGATACGCAGTATTTT. Protein: CASATKDTQYF.

This clonotype was counted ten times or more. The V call is TRBV6-5, the J call TRBJ2-1; possibly TRBD1 for D (6 bases). This CDR3 spans 11 amino acids. Trimming shortened V by 8 bases and J by 6 bases, and 8 bases separated the two germline ends. Germline V gives CDR1 MNHEY, CDR2 SVGAGI. CDR3 in DNA: TGTGCCAGCCAGGGGCGCAATGAGCAGTTCTTC. Residues: CASQGRNEQFF.

The chain is built from TRBV29-1 and TRBJ2-2; TRBD2 agrees at 7 bases. With V trimmed by 5 bases and J by 3 bases, 3 bases remained unmatched. This CDR3 is 13 amino acids long. Germline CDR1 SQVTM, CDR2 ANQGSEA. Here the CDR3 reads CSVMLADTGELFF. As DNA, the CDR3 is TGCAGCGTTATGCTAGCGGACACCGGGGAGCTGTTTTTT.

This clonotype showed up just a few times. V usage is TRBV9 and J usage is TRBJ2-3; 9 bases fit TRBD2. The CDR3 is 16 residues long. Germline values: CDR1 SGDLS, CDR2 YYNGEE. V gave up 2 bases and J gave up 6 bases; unmatched junction bases: 10. The DNA of the CDR3 is TGTGCCAGCAGCGTCGGCACTAGCGGGTGGGGTGATACGCAGTATTTT. Residues: CASSVGTSGWGDTQYF.

The sample holds a few counts of this clonotype. This chain uses TRBV7-2 with TRBJ2-3, with 14 nucleotides matching TRBD2. The CDR3 length is 17 residues. J was trimmed by 2 bases and V by 4 bases; bases with no gene match: 5. In germline, CDR1 is SGHTA, CDR2 FQGNSA. Written as DNA, the CDR3 is TGTGCCAGCAGCTATGGACTAGCGGGAGGTTTCACAGATACGCAGTATTTT. Encoded protein: CASSYGLAGGFTDTQYF.

The chain is built from TRBV6-1 and TRBJ1-2; 7 bases match TRBD1. J lost 2 bases, V lost 4 bases, and 4 bases had no gene match. This CDR3 has 14 residues. Looked up from germline, CDR1 is MNHNS and CDR2 is SASEGT. The CDR3 region has the DNA TGTGCCAGCAGTGCCCTGGGACAGAACTATGGCTACACCTTC. Amino acid sequence: CASSALGQNYGYTF.

As regards this clonotype: One junction end does not reproduce the germline sequence, and a read error may be involved. The chain links TRBV20-1 to TRBJ2-3; D tentatively reads TRBD1 or TRBD2 (5 bases each). The CDR3 is 15 residues long. Germline CDR1 and CDR2: DFQATT and SNEGSKA (reference sequence). CDR3 region: CSAGPPGRSTDAQYF. The CDR3 region has the DNA TGCAGTGCGGGACCACCGGGACGAAGCACAGATGCGCAGTATTTT.

This clonotype has just a few counts. This chain uses TRBV11-2 with TRBJ2-1; TRBD1 might be the D (6 bases). Trimming removed 4 bases from V and 7 bases from J, with 14 bases in between. CDR3 length: 14 residues. The V gene's germline CDR1 is SGHAT and CDR2 FQNNGV. This CDR3 is CASSYDRIGNEQFF. In DNA form, the CDR3 reads TGTGCCAGCAGCTACGACAGGATAGGGAATGAGCAGTTCTTC.

The chain carries TRBV15 and TRBJ2-1; D ambiguous. V was shortened by 0 bases and J by 8 bases, with 14 bases between the two germline ends. Germline loops: CDR1 LNHNV, CDR2 YYDKDF (reference sequence). This CDR3 comprises 15 residues. CDR3 DNA sequence: TGTGCCACCAGCAGAGATCTGGGTAGCTCTCATGAGCAGTTCTTC. Protein sequence: CATSRDLGSSHEQFF.

As for this clonotype: One end of the junction fails to match germline, which may point to a read error. The CDR3 DNA sequence: TGTGCCAGCAGCTTAGTTCGAAGCGAGCAAGAGACCCAGGACTTC. Amino acid sequence: CASSLVRSEQETQDF. J is TRBJ2-4 and V is TRBV7-9; no reliable D call. The CDR3 loop spans 15 amino acids. CDR1 is SEHNR, CDR2 FQNEAQ, per germline (reference sequence).

This clonotype was counted between two and nine times. The chain is built from TRBV20-1 and TRBJ1-1, with a tentative D call TRBD1 (5 bases). The length of the CDR3 is 16 residues. CDR1 and CDR2 from the germline V gene are DFQATT and SNEGSKA (reference sequence). V lost 6 bases and J lost 0, with 20 bases in between. CDR3: CSAGGGSGPMNTEAFF. CDR3 coding DNA: TGCAGTGCCGGGGGGGGGTCAGGGCCTATGAACACTGAAGCTTTCTTT.

The rearrangement joins TRBV18 to TRBJ2-3; the match to TRBD2 covers 7 bases. CDR1 KGHSH and CDR2 LQKENI come from the germline V gene. The junction had 11 bases not matched to a gene; V was cut back by 1 base and J by 4 bases. This CDR3 is 17 amino acids long. CDR3 sequence reads: CASSPRLAEGSADTQYF. Here the CDR3 DNA reads TGTGCCAGCTCACCACGGCTAGCGGAGGGATCTGCAGATACGCAGTATTTT.

This clonotype was picked up one time. The CDR3 bases are TGTGCCAGCAGCCAAAGGACAGGGTCGCTCGACGAGCAGTACTTC. Amino acids: CASSQRTGSLDEQYF. The genes are TRBV14 and TRBJ2-1; 8 bases agree with TRBD1. With the DNA end fitting TRBJ2-7 better, the J assignment may be wrong. There are 15 residues in the CDR3. The germline V gene encodes CDR1 SGHDN and CDR2 FVKESK.

This chain joins TRBV10-2 and TRBJ1-1; TRBD1 might be the D (6 bases). Trimming cost V 2 bases and J 4 bases, with 11 bases left between them. The germline V gene encodes CDR1 WSHSY and CDR2 SAAADI. The CDR3 has 14 amino acids. This chain's CDR3 is CASSETRGPTEAFF. The CDR3 bases are TGCGCCAGCAGTGAGACCAGGGGACCCACTGAAGCTTTCTTT.